A selection of T cell receptor beta chains follows, all from one sample in a study of cytomegalovirus exposure and HLA in healthy donors. Here immunoSEQ multiplex PCR was the method, and the copy in TCRdb shows in-frame clones only, minus some. The sample contains about 170,000 clones, around 85% of which appear only once. The specimen sequenced was PBMCs. The receptor set was obtained from a male donor in good health and CMV-seronegative. CDR3s leave out the opening cysteine and the closing phenylalanine or tryptophan. Not all rows give a size; the values are once, few, many and, for expanded clones, a class.

TRBJ2-2 | once | TRBV9 | ASSAGTGSTGELF
TRBJ2-3 | - | TRBV6-5 | ASSYSGGPYTDTQY
TRBJ2-1 | - | TRBV9 | ASRGDPSEQF
TRBJ1-2 | - | TRBV5-1 | ASHEGQPLDHGYT
TRBJ1-1 | - | TRBV10-1 | ASSELQGSGEAF
TRBJ1-5 | - | TRBV4-1 | ASSQGGGNSNQPQH
TRBJ2-7 | - | TRBV6-5 | ASSYSYRGSYEQY
TRBJ1-6 | - | TRBV5-8 | ASGTWDGSSYNSPLH
TRBJ1-5 | - | TRBV6-1 | ASRPAGANQPQH
TRBJ2-1 | - | TRBV21-1 | ASSAIYTPTPSSYNEQF
TRBJ1-1 | - | TRBV18 | ASSPSRADTEAF
TRBJ1-2 | - | TRBV10-3 | AITTGTRANYGYT
TRBJ1-1 | - | TRBV9 | ASSVMTGAVEAF
TRBJ1-5 | - | TRBV7-8 | ASSLPTVGGNQPQH
TRBJ2-7 | - | TRBV5-4 | ASSAGTGKFYEQY
TRBJ2-3 | - | TRBV5-1 | ASSTQTGATDTQY
TRBJ2-5 | - | TRBV7-7 | ASSVQGYKETQY
TRBJ2-1 | - | TRBV10-1 | ASSDPGQGYNEQF